The sequence of this T cell receptor beta chain was determined in a study of OX40 agonist ivuxolimab in advanced cancers. Of note for this clone: The antigen is not known.

The study's findings and limits: On average, CD8+ T cells had more expanded clones than CD4+.

Sequenced by immunoSEQ multiplex PCR; TCRdb stores in-frame clones only, minus some. The data contain tens of thousands of clones, about 89% of them singletons. The CDR3 runs 14 residues. V was clipped by 3 bases and J by 8 bases, with 16 bases between them. The germline CDR1 and CDR2 sequences are MGHDK and SYGVNS. The chain uses TRBV25-1 and TRBJ1-2; tentative D call: TRBD1 (5 bases). The clonotype comes from an adult with an advanced solid tumor such as melanoma, head and neck, liver or kidney cancer. The sample in question was CD4+ or CD8+ T cells sorted from blood, obtained in a trial of the OX40 agonist ivuxolimab. This chain's CDR3 is CASSDLGGAEGYTF. The CDR3 DNA reads TGTGCCAGCAGTGACCTAGGTGGGGCGGAGGGCTACACCTTC.